Given below is one T cell receptor beta chain in context. This record comes from a study of blood T cell repertoires in COVID-19. Study in general: Sites across the United States, Italy and Spain contributed samples from acute and convalescent COVID-19. T cells, B-cell-depleted T cells, or PBMCs supplied cDNA or gDNA.

Losses at the gene ends were 0 bases for V and 2 bases for J; bases not matched to a gene: 5. The length of the CDR3 is 17 residues. Germline V lookup: CDR1 SGHRS, CDR2 YFSETQ. Per the original data handling: Cell counts per sample came from amplifying reference gene primers. Profiled with immunoSEQ multiplex PCR; TCRdb holds only in-frame clones, not every one. The DNA was the basis for D and trimming; V, J and clone size are from that table. The repertoire includes approximately 230,000 clones, under 90% of them detected once, and 20% sits in the top ten. This chain uses TRBV5-1 with TRBJ2-2, with 9 bases that match TRBD2. Specimen: peripheral blood. The sequence was collected from a man aged 25-40 years with active or convalescent COVID-19. The CDR3 here is CASSLGSGGTNTGELFF. The CDR3 region has the DNA TGCGCCAGCAGCTTGGGTAGCGGGGGAACCAACACCGGGGAGCTGTTTTTT.